These 17 T cell receptor beta chains came from one sample sequenced in a study of early T cells in non-severe SARS-CoV-2 infection. MiXCR, applied by TCRdb to the 5' RACE reads, yields one record per CDR3 protein. The table lists 98,000 or so distinct CDR3 sequences, about an eighth of them singletons. Sequencing was performed on whole blood, taken at baseline. The receptor set was obtained from an adult who was a healthcare worker with PCR-confirmed SARS-CoV-2 infection or an uninfected control (not recorded which).

V is TRBV5-1 and J is TRBJ1-3, with D maybe TRBD1 (5 bases). Trimming removed 4 bases from V and 1 base from J, with 18 bases in between. Germline assignment: CDR1 SGHRS and CDR2 YFSETQ. CDR3 size: 17 residues. Written as DNA, the CDR3 is TGCGCCAGCAGCCCAGGCCGGGGCAGGGCTTCTGGAAACACCATATATTTT. Encoded protein: CASSPGRGRASGNTIYF.

The rearrangement links TRBV29-1 to TRBJ2-5; no definite D call. The V gene lost 3 bases and the J gene lost 7 bases, with 12 bases spanning the gap. The CDR3 covers 12 residues. Germline loops: CDR1 SQVTM, CDR2 ANQGSEA. The CDR3 coding sequence is TGCAGCGTTGAGGACCTCCGAGGGACCCAGTACTTC. It yields the protein CSVEDLRGTQYF.

The chain carries TRBV20-1 and TRBJ2-5; D ambiguous. The CDR3 runs to 12 residues. Germline V gene lookup returns CDR1 DFQATT and CDR2 SNEGSKA (reference sequence). V was trimmed by 5 bases and J by 4 bases, leaving 11 bases between them. The CDR3 DNA reads as TGCAGTGCTGCGAGAAACAGAGAGACCCAGTACTTC. This sequence encodes CSAARNRETQYF.

This clonotype was observed a handful of times. J is TRBJ1-1 and V is TRBV12-5, with D uncertain. Germline V CDR1 and CDR2: LGHNT, FRNRAP. This CDR3 has 18 residues. V was shortened by 0 bases and J by 0 bases, with 17 bases between the two germline ends. The CDR3 DNA is TGTGCTAGTGGTTTGGTACCCGCTATTGCTACGGTGAACACTGAAGCTTTCTTT. Translated: CASGLVPAIATVNTEAFF.

This clonotype was observed a handful of times. This chain connects TRBV3-1 to TRBJ2-7, with 11 nucleotides matching TRBD1. The CDR3 sequence is 14 residues long. V shed 4 bases, J shed 6 bases, and the junction held 5 bases outside the gene matches. The V gene's germline CDR1 is LGHDT and CDR2 YNNKEL (reference sequence). As DNA, the CDR3 is TGTGCCAGCAGCCCTCCCGGGACAGGGGGCGAGCAGTACTTC. Translation gives CASSPPGTGGEQYF.

V is TRBV13 and J is TRBJ1-3, with TRBD1 matching 7 bases. The germline V gene has CDR1 PRHDT and CDR2 FYEKMQ (reference sequence). This CDR3 region has 17 residues. Losses at the gene ends were 2 bases for V and 2 bases for J; bases not matched to a gene: 9. For the CDR3, the DNA is TGTGCCAGCAGCTTACTTCGTACAGGGGACGCTGGAAACACCATATATTTT. Translating it yields CASSLLRTGDAGNTIYF.

This clonotype was counted many times. The CDR3 reads CSARQEFSGNTIYF. CDR3 nucleotides: TGCAGCGCCCGACAGGAGTTCTCTGGAAACACCATATATTTT. The chain joins TRBV29-1 to TRBJ1-3; D possibly corresponds to TRBD1 (6 bases). The CDR3 contains 14 residues. CDR1 and CDR2 from the germline V gene are SQVTM and ANQGSEA. The V end lost 7 bases, the J end lost 0 bases, and 13 bases lay between the germline ends.

This clonotype was counted at least ten times. The chain is built from TRBV20-1 and TRBJ1-3; D is possibly TRBD1 (5 bases). CDR3 length equals 17 residues. Germline V lookup: CDR1 DFQATT, CDR2 SNEGSKA (reference sequence). Trimming removed 0 bases from V and 0 bases from J, with 15 bases in between. CDR3 residues: CSARDLGVVNSGNTIYF. As DNA, the CDR3 is TGCAGTGCTAGAGATCTAGGGGTAGTCAACTCTGGAAACACCATATATTTT.

The rearrangement uses TRBV21-1 and TRBJ2-7; TRBD1 is the table's D call and was not checked against the DNA. TRBV21-1 has pseudogene status. The CDR3 runs 14 residues. The CDR3 sequence: CASSEDRIPYEQYF. Written as DNA, the CDR3 is TGTGCCAGCAGCGAAGACAGGATACCCTACGAGCAGTACTTC.

The chain carries TRBV5-6 and TRBJ2-1; the D is unclear. The length of the CDR3 is 13 residues. Germline lookup yields CDR1 SGHDT and CDR2 YYEEEE. Trimming shortened V by 3 bases and J by 4 bases, and 8 bases separated the two germline ends. The CDR3 region has the DNA TGTGCCAGCAGCTCCCCATTTTACAATGAGCAGTTCTTC. This encodes CASSSPFYNEQFF.

This clonotype was seen ten or more times. The CDR3 bases are TGTGCCAGCAGCTCCGTGGGCAATGAGCAGTTCTTC. Translated: CASSSVGNEQFF. This rearrangement joins TRBV7-6 to TRBJ2-1, with D unclear. Per germline, CDR1 SGHVS and CDR2 FNYEAQ. The CDR3 spans 12 residues. Trimming pared 4 bases from V and 6 bases from J, leaving 7 bases between.

Many counts were recorded for this clonotype. The CDR3 DNA is TGTGCCAGCAGCCAAGATCTCCTCTCTGGGGCCAACGTCCTGACTTTC. It translates to CASSQDLLSGANVLTF. This rearrangement joins TRBV4-2 to TRBJ2-6; D unresolved. CDR1 is LGHNA and CDR2 is YNFKEQ in the germline V gene. V was shortened by 0 bases and J by 0 bases, with 6 bases between the two germline ends. There are 16 residues in the CDR3.

This clonotype was found many times. The rearrangement uses TRBV7-6 and TRBJ2-2, with 10 nucleotides matching TRBD2. Germline V gene sequence: CDR1 SGHVS, CDR2 FNYEAQ. The CDR3 is 17 residues long. The ends lost 2 bases at V and 4 bases at J; junction bases unmatched: 7. The CDR3 spells CASSLIPSGSVTGELFF. CDR3 bases: TGTGCCAGCAGCTTAATACCTAGCGGGAGCGTCACCGGGGAGCTGTTTTTT.

This clonotype has just a few counts. The V call is TRBV11-2, the J call TRBJ2-7, with TRBD1 matching over 10 bases. V shed 7 bases, J shed 4 bases, and the junction held 16 bases outside the gene matches. The CDR3 is made up of 17 amino acids. Germline-derived CDR1 and CDR2 are SGHAT and FQNNGV. This CDR3 reads CASTKISSRDRGYEQYF. CDR3 in DNA: TGTGCCAGCACCAAGATATCCAGCCGGGACAGGGGATACGAGCAGTACTTC.

This clonotype was counted many times. V is TRBV12-3 or TRBV12-4 and J is TRBJ2-3; 7 bases map to TRBD1. This CDR3 region has 16 residues. V lost 5 bases, J lost 5 bases, and 13 bases stayed unmatched. The CDR3 region is CASSTSDRVQRDTQYF. CDR3 nucleotide sequence: TGTGCCAGCAGTACCAGTGACAGGGTTCAGCGAGATACGCAGTATTTT.

The chain links TRBV7-9 to TRBJ2-7; D perhaps matches TRBD1 (5 bases). CDR3 length: 14 amino acids. Germline V gene sequence: CDR1 SEHNR, CDR2 FQNEAQ (reference sequence). V was clipped by 1 base and J by 6 bases, with 13 bases between them. DNA for the CDR3: TGTGCCAGCAGCTTAGAGGGCAGGGTAAGCGAGCAGTACTTC. The encoded protein is CASSLEGRVSEQYF.

V is TRBV6-2 or TRBV6-3 and J is TRBJ1-2, with TRBD1 matching 9 bases. V lost 0 bases, J lost 3 bases, and 2 bases stayed unmatched. Germline V gene sequence: CDR1 MNHEY, CDR2 SVGEGT. This CDR3 comprises 15 residues. CDR3 DNA sequence: TGTGCCAGCAGTTACTCCGGGACAGGGCACTATGGCTACACCTTC. Amino acid sequence: CASSYSGTGHYGYTF.